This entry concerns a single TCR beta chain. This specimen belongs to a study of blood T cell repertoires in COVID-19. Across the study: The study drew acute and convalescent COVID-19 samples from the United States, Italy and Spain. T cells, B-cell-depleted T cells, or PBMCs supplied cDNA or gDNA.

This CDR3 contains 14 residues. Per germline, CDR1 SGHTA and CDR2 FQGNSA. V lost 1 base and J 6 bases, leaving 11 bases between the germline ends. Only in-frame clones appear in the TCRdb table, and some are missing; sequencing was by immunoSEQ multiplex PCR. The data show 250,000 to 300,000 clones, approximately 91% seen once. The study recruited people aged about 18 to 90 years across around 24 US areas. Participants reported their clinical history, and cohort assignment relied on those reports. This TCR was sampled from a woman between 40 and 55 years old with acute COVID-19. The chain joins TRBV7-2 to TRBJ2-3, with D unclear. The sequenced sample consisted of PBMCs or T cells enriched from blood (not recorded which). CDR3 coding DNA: TGTGCCAGCAGCTTAGGAGCCTTGTCGGATACGCAGTATTTT. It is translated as CASSLGALSDTQYF.